This T cell receptor (beta chain) was captured by sequencing in a study of shared clonotypes between healthy human individuals. Whole-study findings and limits: What limited the represented genetic and exposure-history diversity was the small number of donors. Blood was the only sampled material, and tissue repertoires likely differ.

Worth noting for this clone: Its specificity is not known.

This CDR3 is built from 19 residues. Trimming cost V 0 bases and J 1 base; bases outside gene matches: 12. Ten immunoSEQ deep assay plates were used to sequence the DNA of unsorted PBMCs. Repertoires were generated with immunoSEQ multiplex PCR, while TCRdb's copy carries only in-frame clones and drops some. The table shows about 490,000 clones, with around 78% occurring only once. The donors, all of them Caucasian adults, lived in Nashville, Tennessee. The sample taken for sequencing was PBMCs. The sequence was obtained from a woman aged 35 to 49 in good health. Some clones in this sample may be carry-over from other donors' samples. This chain connects TRBV23-1 to TRBJ1-1, with 9 bases lining up with TRBD1. TRBV23-1 is placed among ORFs of uncertain function. The CDR3 DNA is TGCGCCAGCAGTCAATCTAGGGGCACAGGGGGCGAAAGGAACACTGAAGCTTTCTTT. Amino acid sequence: CASSQSRGTGGERNTEAFF.